The 13 T cell receptor beta chains reported below all come from one sample, sequenced in a study of monozygotic twins with inflammatory bowel disease. TCRdb re-called the 5' RACE reads and catalogs CDR3 proteins one per entry, DNA excluded. The clone table shows some 200,000 distinct CDR3 sequences, with the ten largest holding roughly 8%. The sample taken for sequencing was blood. Receptors originate from a human donor with ulcerative colitis or Crohn's disease, or a healthy co-twin of an affected twin (not recorded which).

V and J are TRBV5-1 and TRBJ1-5. This CDR3 region has 14 residues. Germline V gene lookup returns CDR1 SGHRS and CDR2 YFSETQ. This CDR3 reads CASSLEGYNQPQHF. Combining the CDR3 with reference TRBV5-1 and TRBJ1-5 gives the whole variable domain KAGVTQTPRYLIKTRGQQVTLSCSPISGHRSVSWYQQTPGQGLQFLFEYFSETQRNKGNFPGRFSGRQFSNSRSEMNVSTLELGDSALYLCASSLEGYNQPQHFGDGTRLSIL.

The rearrangement uses TRBV12-3 or TRBV12-4 and TRBJ1-5; the D call of TRBD1 rests on TCRdb alone, since no DNA is present to check it. This CDR3 spans 13 amino acids. CDR3 sequence: CASSHGGDQPQHF.

The CDR3 reads CASSPGHIISYEQYF. The chain recombines TRBV5-1 with TRBJ2-7; with no DNA, the TCRdb D assignment of TRBD1 cannot be verified. The length of the CDR3 is 15 residues. The V gene's germline CDR1 is SGHRS and CDR2 YFSETQ.

The chain is built from TRBV7-2 and TRBJ2-3; TCRdb picks TRBD2, but there is no DNA to check that call. The CDR3 consists of 15 residues. Germline V lookup: CDR1 SGHTA, CDR2 FQGNSA. CDR3 protein: CASSFYRESGDTQYF.

The CDR3 sequence is CASSLQDLSTDTQYF. The chain recombines TRBV18 with TRBJ2-3; TCRdb outputs TRBD2, but without DNA this stays unchecked. The CDR3 contains 15 residues. Germline V gene data show CDR1 as KGHSH and CDR2 as LQKENI.

The chain combines TRBV20-1 with TRBJ2-2; TCRdb names TRBD2, which stays unverified in the absence of DNA. The germline V gene has CDR1 DFQATT and CDR2 SNEGSKA (reference sequence). This CDR3 has 14 amino acids. This CDR3 reads CSARVGGKSGELFF.

This chain joins TRBV28 and TRBJ1-2; TCRdb names TRBD1, which stays unverified in the absence of DNA. Germline CDR1 is MDHEN and CDR2 is SYDVKM. This CDR3 has 17 amino acids. This CDR3 is CASSFRGQGAANYGYTF.

J is TRBJ2-7 and V is TRBV11-2; checking the TCRdb D call of TRBD1 is not possible without DNA. This CDR3 spans 19 amino acids. The germline V gene encodes CDR1 SGHAT and CDR2 FQNNGV. The CDR3 reads CASSLDGQAFTTATYEQYF.

The rearrangement joins TRBV11-2 to TRBJ1-4. The CDR3 runs to 14 residues. Germline V gene sequence: CDR1 SGHAT, CDR2 FQNNGV. The CDR3: CASSPQYLNEKLFF.

The chain uses TRBV4-3 and TRBJ1-2; the D gene TCRdb calls, TRBD1, cannot be checked with no DNA. CDR1 LGHNA and CDR2 YSLEER come from the germline V gene. This CDR3 is 14 amino acids long. CDR3 sequence reads: CASSHEETGAGYTF.

The chain employs TRBV27 and TRBJ2-3. The length of the CDR3 is 13 residues. CDR1 and CDR2 (germline): MNHEY, SMNVEV (reference sequence). This CDR3 is CASSLLEADTQYF.

The V and J genes are TRBV11-2 and TRBJ2-5. CDR3 length: 14 residues. Germline V gene sequence: CDR1 SGHAT, CDR2 FQNNGV. CDR3 in amino acids: CASSSLRVGETQYF.

CDR3: CASSQGRSNTEAFF. The chain has TRBV4-1 and TRBJ1-1. The CDR3 extends over 14 amino acids. Germline-derived CDR1 and CDR2 are MGHRA and YSYEKL.